Each of the 20 T cell receptor beta chains below was sequenced from the same sample in a study of blood T cell repertoires in COVID-19. Profiling relied on immunoSEQ multiplex PCR, and the TCRdb table lists in-frame clones only, not all of them. The sample lists 250,000 to 350,000 clones, over 75% seen once, with 9.4% in the top ten. The sample taken for sequencing was peripheral blood. These receptors originate from a man between 18 and 29 years old with active or convalescent COVID-19.

The chain has TRBV6-2 or TRBV6-3 and TRBJ2-3, with 12 nucleotides matching TRBD2. Germline-derived CDR1 and CDR2 are MNHEY and SVGEGT. V was clipped by 5 bases and J by 7 bases; unmatched bases: 7. The CDR3 has 15 residues. Here the CDR3 DNA reads TGTGCCAGCAGTCCCTCTAGCGGGGGGGGTAATACGCAGTATTTT. Protein sequence: CASSPSSGGGNTQYF.

The chain carries TRBV3-1 (or the pseudogene TRBV3-2) and TRBJ1-4, with D perhaps matching TRBD1 (6 bases). Germline V lookup: CDR1 LGHDT, CDR2 YNNKEL (reference sequence). The CDR3 length is 17 residues. The V end was cut by 4 bases, the J end by 7 bases, with 22 bases between. CDR3 sequence (DNA): TGTGCCAGCAGCCCCTCCAAGGGCCCCCGGGGGGCTGAAAAACTGTTTTTT. It specifies CASSPSKGPRGAEKLFF.

The chain couples TRBV5-3 to TRBJ1-2; TRBD1 is a possible D gene (5 bases). TRBV5-3 is reported as an ORF; its role is uncertain. This CDR3 has 14 residues. V was trimmed by 2 bases and J by 7 bases, leaving 15 bases between them. The CDR3 bases are TGTGCCAGAAGCTTCAAGCCCTGGACAAGTGGCTACACCTTC. Its translation is CARSFKPWTSGYTF.

This sequence joins TRBV19 and TRBJ1-4, with D possibly being TRBD1 (5 bases). Trimming shortened V by 6 bases and J by 8 bases, and 10 bases separated the two germline ends. The CDR3 sequence is 12 residues long. The V gene's germline CDR1 is LNHDA and CDR2 SQIVND (reference sequence). The CDR3 DNA sequence: TGTGCCAGTAGGTCAGGGTTCGAAAAACTGTTTTTT. Protein sequence: CASRSGFEKLFF.

The rearrangement uses TRBV2 and TRBJ2-5, with a tentative D call TRBD1 (6 bases). Trimming left V 7 bases short and J 5 bases short, with 20 bases between. The length of the CDR3 is 15 residues. The germline V gene has CDR1 SNHLY and CDR2 FYNNEI. CDR3 amino acids: CASKMAGRGPETQYF. CDR3 DNA: TGTGCCAGCAAGATGGCGGGCAGGGGTCCGGAGACCCAGTACTTC.

This clone was seen once. The rearrangement uses TRBV7-2 and TRBJ1-6; D uncertain. This CDR3 contains 14 residues. The V gene lost 3 bases and the J gene lost 7 bases, with 10 bases spanning the gap. The V gene's germline CDR1 is SGHTA and CDR2 FQGNSA. The CDR3 coding sequence is TGTGCCAGCAGCTTGAGGACTGCAAATTCACCCCTCCACTTT. Translation gives CASSLRTANSPLHF.

The chain uses TRBV13 and TRBJ2-2; 7 nucleotides line up with TRBD1. The CDR3 totals 17 residues. V trimming: 0 bases; J trimming: 1 base; junction bases outside the gene matches: 5. CDR1 is PRHDT, CDR2 FYEKMQ, per germline (reference sequence). This CDR3 reads CASSLGGDSLNTGELFF. The CDR3 DNA sequence: TGTGCCAGCAGCTTAGGAGGGGACAGTCTGAACACCGGGGAGCTGTTTTTT.

The V call is TRBV4-2, the J call TRBJ1-1; D unresolved. CDR1 LGHNA and CDR2 YNFKEQ come from the germline V gene. CDR3 length: 13 residues. V lost 0 bases and J lost 5, with 7 bases in between. The DNA for the CDR3 is TGTGCCAGCAGCCAAGACGGTCGGACTGAAGCTTTCTTT. It specifies CASSQDGRTEAFF.

The chain joins TRBV7-2 to TRBJ1-5; tentative D call: TRBD1 (6 bases). V lost 4 bases and J 9 bases, leaving 16 bases between the germline ends. In germline, CDR1 is SGHTA, CDR2 FQGNSA. The CDR3 is 14 residues long. CDR3 residues: CASSSTGYGVPQHF. As DNA, the CDR3 is TGTGCCAGCAGCTCAACAGGGTATGGGGTGCCCCAGCATTTT.

The V and J genes are TRBV11-2 and TRBJ2-6; D call uncertain. Germline V CDR1 and CDR2: SGHAT, FQNNGV. This CDR3 is 16 amino acids long. The ends were cut back, 1 base at V and 0 bases at J, with 7 bases in the middle. The CDR3 reads CASSLVRSSGANVLTF. CDR3 nucleotides: TGTGCCAGCAGCTTAGTACGGAGCTCTGGGGCCAACGTCCTGACTTTC.

V is TRBV19 and J is TRBJ1-2, with D unclear. The ends were cut back, 6 bases at V and 10 bases at J, with 15 bases in the middle. This CDR3 has 12 residues. Germline-derived CDR1 and CDR2 are LNHDA and SQIVND (reference sequence). The CDR3 protein is CASSHQRGYYTF. In nucleotides, the CDR3 is TGTGCCAGTAGCCACCAGAGAGGGTACTACACCTTC.

On this clone itself: This specimen includes other DNA sequences encoding the same CDR3. This rearrangement joins TRBV3-1 (or the pseudogene TRBV3-2) to TRBJ2-5, with TRBD2 as a possible D gene (5 bases). V gave up 0 bases and J gave up 5 bases, with 7 bases separating them. CDR1 and CDR2 from the germline V gene are LGHDT and YNNKEL (reference sequence). The CDR3 runs to 13 residues. CDR3 amino acids: CASSQDRGETQYF. The CDR3 bases are TGTGCCAGCAGCCAAGATAGAGGGGAGACCCAGTACTTC.

The chain uses TRBV19 and TRBJ1-5; no clear D gene. This CDR3 is 16 amino acids long. Germline CDR1 LNHDA, CDR2 SQIVND (reference sequence). The V end lost 1 base, the J end lost 0 bases, and 10 bases lay between the germline ends. The CDR3 here is CASSIVALSSNQPQHF. CDR3 nucleotide sequence: TGTGCCAGTAGTATAGTAGCACTTTCTAGCAATCAGCCCCAGCATTTT.

The V and J genes are TRBV7-9 and TRBJ2-1; 7 nucleotides agree with TRBD2. The CDR3 covers 16 residues. Germline V gene lookup returns CDR1 SEHNR and CDR2 FQNEAQ (reference sequence). V dropped 5 bases and J dropped 9; count of bases not matched to a gene: 16. CDR3 bases: TGTGCCAGCAGCGGGGGGGAAGGACCCCGAGCCGGTGAGCAGTTCTTC. As protein: CASSGGEGPRAGEQFF.

This sequence joins TRBV12-5 and TRBJ1-6, with 12 nucleotides matching TRBD1. Germline values: CDR1 LGHNT, CDR2 FRNRAP. J lost 7 bases, V lost 0 bases, and 7 bases had no gene match. This CDR3 contains 18 residues. In DNA, the CDR3 is TGTGCTAGTGGTTTGGTACTTGGGACAGGGGGCGAGAATTCACCCCTCCACTTT. Translating it yields CASGLVLGTGGENSPLHF. The full variable domain, in which reference TRBV12-5 and TRBJ1-6 provide the parts outside the CDR3, is DARVTQTPRHKVTEMGQEVTMRCQPILGHNTVFWYRQTMMQGLELLAYFRNRAPLDDSGMPKDRFSAEMPDATLATLKIQPSEPRDSAVYFCASGLVLGTGGENSPLHFGNGTRLTVT.

The V gene is TRBV7-9, the J gene TRBJ2-7; 7 bases agree with TRBD1. CDR3 length: 14 amino acids. Trimming removed 2 bases from V and 2 bases from J; junction bases left unmatched: 3. Germline-derived CDR1 and CDR2 are SEHNR and FQNEAQ (reference sequence). The CDR3 protein is CASSLRQGPYEQYF. The CDR3 DNA reads TGTGCCAGCAGCTTAAGACAGGGCCCCTACGAGCAGTACTTC.

The gene calls are TRBV5-1 and TRBJ2-5, with TRBD1 matching 9 bases. In germline, CDR1 is SGHRS, CDR2 YFSETQ. The CDR3 covers 13 residues. With V trimmed by 4 bases and J by 5 bases, 3 bases remained unmatched. CDR3 loop: CASSQDRGETQYF. CDR3 bases: TGCGCCAGCAGCCAGGACAGGGGCGAGACCCAGTACTTC.

The CDR3 region has the DNA TGTGCCAGCAGCGTAGCTCTTTCCGCGGGGCCCACAGATACGCAGTATTTT. This encodes CASSVALSAGPTDTQYF. The chain employs TRBV9 and TRBJ2-3, with D perhaps matching TRBD2 (6 bases). Germline-derived CDR1 and CDR2 are SGDLS and YYNGEE. With 0 bases removed from V and 2 bases from J, the gap between germline ends came to 16 bases. The CDR3 covers 17 residues.

This rearrangement joins TRBV29-1 to TRBJ2-1, with D maybe TRBD2 (6 bases). V lost 2 bases and J lost 12, with 8 bases in between. Germline V lookup: CDR1 SQVTM, CDR2 ANQGSEA. There are 10 residues in the CDR3. The CDR3 region has the DNA TGCAGCGTTGAATGGGGAGGGCAGTTCTTC. Translation: CSVEWGGQFF.

The rearrangement joins TRBV2 to TRBJ2-7, with TRBD2 identical over 7 bases. The germline V gene has CDR1 SNHLY and CDR2 FYNNEI. J lost 6 bases, V lost 3 bases, and 5 bases had no gene match. CDR3 length equals 13 residues. Here the CDR3 reads CASSEGGRAEQYF. The CDR3, as DNA: TGTGCCAGCAGTGAGGGAGGGAGGGCCGAGCAGTACTTC.